Many counts were recorded for the clone carrying this T cell receptor beta chain. TCRdb redid the calling of the RACE reads with MiXCR, one entry per CDR3 protein. The sample contains around 92,000 distinct CDR3 sequences, more than 10% of which appear only once. Time point described: pre-sensitization, week 0. Treatment indicated: therapeutic diphenylcyclopropenone sensitization with weekly scalp DPC. V was shortened by 3 bases and J by 5 bases, with 8 bases between the two germline ends. This CDR3 region has 13 residues. In germline, CDR1 is ENHRY, CDR2 SYGVKD. The entry originates in a study of human T cells and chemical hapten exposure.

This TCR came from a woman between 55 and 75 years old with alopecia areata. Some clones in this sample may be carry-over from other donors' samples. Sequenced here: whole blood, sampled in connection with sensitization to the hapten diphenylcyclopropenone (DPC). The V and J genes are TRBV10-3 and TRBJ2-1; maybe TRBD1 (5 bases). DNA for the CDR3: TGTGCCATCAGTGAATTAGGGGACAATGAGCAGTTCTTC. Its translation: CAISELGDNEQFF.